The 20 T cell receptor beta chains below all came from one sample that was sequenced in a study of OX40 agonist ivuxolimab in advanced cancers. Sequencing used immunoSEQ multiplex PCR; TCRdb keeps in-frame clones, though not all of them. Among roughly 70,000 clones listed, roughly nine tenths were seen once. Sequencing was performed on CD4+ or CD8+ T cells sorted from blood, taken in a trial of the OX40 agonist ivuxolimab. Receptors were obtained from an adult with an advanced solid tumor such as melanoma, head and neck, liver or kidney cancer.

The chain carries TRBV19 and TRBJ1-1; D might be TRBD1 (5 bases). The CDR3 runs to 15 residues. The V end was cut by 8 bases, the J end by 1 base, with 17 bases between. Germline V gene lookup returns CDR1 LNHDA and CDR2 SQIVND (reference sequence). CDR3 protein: CASQLAHTGNTEAFF. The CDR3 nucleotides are TGTGCCAGTCAATTAGCCCATACAGGGAACACTGAAGCTTTCTTT.

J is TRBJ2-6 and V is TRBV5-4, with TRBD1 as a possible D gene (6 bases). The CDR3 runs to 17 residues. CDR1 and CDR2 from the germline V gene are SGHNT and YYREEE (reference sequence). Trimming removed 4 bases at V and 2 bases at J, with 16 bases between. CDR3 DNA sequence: TGTGCCAGCAGCAGAGAGAAGACAGGAACTGGGGCCAACGTCCTGACTTTC. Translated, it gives CASSREKTGTGANVLTF.

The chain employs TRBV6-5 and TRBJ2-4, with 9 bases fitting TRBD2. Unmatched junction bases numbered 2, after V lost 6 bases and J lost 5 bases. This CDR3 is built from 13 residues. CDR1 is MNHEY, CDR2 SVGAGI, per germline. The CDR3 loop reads CASRRGGQNIQYF. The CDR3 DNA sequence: TGTGCCAGCAGGCGGGGGGGCCAAAACATTCAGTACTTC.

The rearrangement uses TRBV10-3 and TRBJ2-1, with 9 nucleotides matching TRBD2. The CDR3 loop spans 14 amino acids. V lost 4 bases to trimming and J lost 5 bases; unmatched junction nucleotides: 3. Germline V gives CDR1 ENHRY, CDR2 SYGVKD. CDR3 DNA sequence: TGTGCCATCAGTGGACTAGCGGCAAACAATGAGCAGTTCTTC. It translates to CAISGLAANNEQFF.

The CDR3 region is CASSLQGAEETQYF. CDR3 sequence (DNA): TGTGCCAGCAGCTTACAGGGCGCTGAGGAGACCCAGTACTTC. This chain connects TRBV5-4 to TRBJ2-5; D perhaps matches TRBD1 (6 bases). The CDR3 is 14 residues long. The germline V gene encodes CDR1 SGHNT and CDR2 YYREEE (reference sequence). The V and J ends lost 2 bases and 5 bases respectively, with 13 bases between them. Full variable domain (remainder filled in from reference TRBV5-4 and TRBJ2-5): ETGVTQSPTHLIKTRGQQVTLRCSSQSGHNTVSWYQQALGQGPQFIFQYYREEENGRGNFPPRFSGLQFPNYSSELNVNALELDDSALYLCASSLQGAEETQYFGPGTRLLVL.

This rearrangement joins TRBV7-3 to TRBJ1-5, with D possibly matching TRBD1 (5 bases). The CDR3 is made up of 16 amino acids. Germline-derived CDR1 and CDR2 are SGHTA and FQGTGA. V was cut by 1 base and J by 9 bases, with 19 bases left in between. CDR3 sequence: CASSLRGKPHFLPQHF. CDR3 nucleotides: TGTGCCAGCAGCTTAAGGGGGAAACCGCACTTTCTGCCCCAGCATTTT.

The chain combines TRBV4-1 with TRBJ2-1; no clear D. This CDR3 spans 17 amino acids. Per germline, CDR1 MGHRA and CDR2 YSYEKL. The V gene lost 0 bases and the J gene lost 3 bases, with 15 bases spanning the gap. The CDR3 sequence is CASSQEPARRFYNEQFF. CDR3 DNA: TGCGCCAGCAGCCAAGAACCTGCGCGTAGGTTCTACAATGAGCAGTTCTTC.

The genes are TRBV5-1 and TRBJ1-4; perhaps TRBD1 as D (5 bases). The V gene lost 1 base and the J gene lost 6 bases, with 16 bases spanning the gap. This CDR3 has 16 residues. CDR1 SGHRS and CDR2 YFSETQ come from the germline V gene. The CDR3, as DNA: TGCGCCAGCAGCTTGAGGCAGGGAGCCCAGGATGAAAAACTGTTTTTT. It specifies CASSLRQGAQDEKLFF.

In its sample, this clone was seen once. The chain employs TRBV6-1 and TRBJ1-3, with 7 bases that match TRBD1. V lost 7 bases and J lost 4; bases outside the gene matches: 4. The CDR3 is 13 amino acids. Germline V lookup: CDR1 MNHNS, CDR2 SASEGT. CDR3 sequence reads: CASKRTGGNTIYF. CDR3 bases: TGTGCCAGCAAGCGGACAGGCGGAAACACCATATATTTT.

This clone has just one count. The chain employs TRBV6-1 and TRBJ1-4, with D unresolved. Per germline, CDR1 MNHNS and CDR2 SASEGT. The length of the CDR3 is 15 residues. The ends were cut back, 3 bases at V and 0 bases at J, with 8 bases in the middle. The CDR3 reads CASSDGGTTNEKLFF. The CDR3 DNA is TGTGCCAGCAGTGACGGAGGAACAACTAATGAAAAACTGTTTTTT.

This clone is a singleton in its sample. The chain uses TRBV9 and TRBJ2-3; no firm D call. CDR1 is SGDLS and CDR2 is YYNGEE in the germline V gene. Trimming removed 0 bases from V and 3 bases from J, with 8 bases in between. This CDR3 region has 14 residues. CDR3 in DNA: TGTGCCAGCAGCGTAGATCCTCGGACAGATACGCAGTATTTT. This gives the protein CASSVDPRTDTQYF.

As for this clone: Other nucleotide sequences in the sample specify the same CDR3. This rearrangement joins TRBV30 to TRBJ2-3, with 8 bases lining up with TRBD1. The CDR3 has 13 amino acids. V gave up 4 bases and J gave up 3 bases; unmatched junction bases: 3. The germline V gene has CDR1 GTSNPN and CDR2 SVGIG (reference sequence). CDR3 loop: CAWNRGSTDTQYF. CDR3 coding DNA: TGTGCCTGGAACAGGGGGAGTACAGATACGCAGTATTTT. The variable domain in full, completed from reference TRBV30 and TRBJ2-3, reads SQTIHQWPATLVQPVGSPLSLECTVEGTSNPNLYWYRQAAGRGLQLLFYSVGIGQISSEVPQNLSASRPQDRQFILSSKKLLLSDSGFYLCAWNRGSTDTQYFGPGTRLTVL.

CDR3 DNA sequence: TGTGCCAGCAGTGGAGCGGGAGGCCCCTACGAGCAGTACTTC. Amino acid sequence: CASSGAGGPYEQYF. The chain links TRBV6-1 to TRBJ2-7; 9 bases are shared with TRBD2. CDR1 MNHNS and CDR2 SASEGT come from the germline V gene. The V and J ends lost 4 bases and 2 bases, in that order; junction bases with no gene match: 3. The CDR3 is 14 residues long.

The CDR3 protein is CASSTVSSTHEQYF. CDR3 sequence (DNA): TGTGCCAGTAGCACCGTCTCCTCTACCCACGAGCAGTACTTC. This chain connects TRBV19 to TRBJ2-7; no definite D call. Per germline, CDR1 LNHDA and CDR2 SQIVND (reference sequence). V was cut by 6 bases and J by 5 bases, with 17 bases left in between. The CDR3 is 14 amino acids.

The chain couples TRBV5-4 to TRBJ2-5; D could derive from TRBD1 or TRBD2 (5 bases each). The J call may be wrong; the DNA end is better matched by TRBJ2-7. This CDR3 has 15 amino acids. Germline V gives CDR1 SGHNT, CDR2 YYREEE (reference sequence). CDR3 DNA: TGTGCCAGCAGCTTGGACGGGGACCCTTCCTACGAGCAGTACTTC. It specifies CASSLDGDPSYEQYF.

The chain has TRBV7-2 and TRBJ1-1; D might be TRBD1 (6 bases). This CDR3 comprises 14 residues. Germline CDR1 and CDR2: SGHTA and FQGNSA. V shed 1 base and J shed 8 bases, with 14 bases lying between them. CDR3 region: CASSLDRSRGEAFF. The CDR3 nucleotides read TGTGCCAGCAGCTTAGATCGTAGCAGGGGAGAAGCTTTCTTT.

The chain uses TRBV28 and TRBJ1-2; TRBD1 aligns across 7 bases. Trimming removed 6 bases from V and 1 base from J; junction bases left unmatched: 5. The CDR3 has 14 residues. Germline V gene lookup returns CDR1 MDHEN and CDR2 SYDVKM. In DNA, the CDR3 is TGTGCCAGCAGCTGGGGACAGATTAACTATGGCTACACCTTC. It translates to CASSWGQINYGYTF.

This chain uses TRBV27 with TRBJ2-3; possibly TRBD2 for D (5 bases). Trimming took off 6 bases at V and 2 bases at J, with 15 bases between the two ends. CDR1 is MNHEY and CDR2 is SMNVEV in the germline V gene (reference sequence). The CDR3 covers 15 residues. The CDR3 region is CASRAQDLITDTQYF. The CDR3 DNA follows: TGTGCCAGCAGAGCCCAGGACTTAATCACAGATACGCAGTATTTT.

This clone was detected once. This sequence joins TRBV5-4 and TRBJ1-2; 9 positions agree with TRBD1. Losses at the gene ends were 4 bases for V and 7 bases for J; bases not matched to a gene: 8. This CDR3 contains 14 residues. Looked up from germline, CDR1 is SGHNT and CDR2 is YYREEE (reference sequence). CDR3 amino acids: CASSTPGTGPGYTF. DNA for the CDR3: TGTGCCAGCAGCACCCCCGGGACAGGGCCTGGCTACACCTTC.

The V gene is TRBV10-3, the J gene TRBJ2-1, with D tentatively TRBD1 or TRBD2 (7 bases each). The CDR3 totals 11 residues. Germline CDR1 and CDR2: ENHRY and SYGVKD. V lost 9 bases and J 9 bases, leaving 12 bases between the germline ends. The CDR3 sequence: CAIRGDSEQFF. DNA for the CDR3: TGTGCCATTCGGGGGGACAGTGAGCAGTTCTTC.